Here is one T cell receptor (beta chain) with its context. CDR1 and CDR2 (germline): MGHRA, YSYEKL. The V and J ends lost 9 bases and 1 base respectively, with 6 bases between them. This CDR3 has 12 residues. TCRdb's copy holds only in-frame clones and misses some; the assay was immunoSEQ multiplex PCR. The repertoire includes some 640,000 clones, about 87% of them detected once, and about 0.0094% sits in the top ten. The data originate from a study of shared T cell receptors in the human thymus. The same specimen was also included in a second study, on human thymus T cells. That source reports: Thymic material originated from resections removed in the course of corrective heart surgery.

The source material was thymocytes. The clonotype comes from a boy younger than two with a congenital heart defect. The rearrangement links TRBV4-1 to TRBJ2-2; the D gene is possibly TRBD1 (5 bases). CDR3: CASQGNTGELFF. In DNA form, the CDR3 reads TGCGCCAGTCAGGGGAACACCGGGGAGCTGTTTTTT.